A single T cell receptor (beta chain) is shown here with its context. The antigen is undetermined. This specimen comes from a study of shared clonotypes between healthy human individuals. Study conclusions and caveats: Rarefaction showed that sequencing of sorted subsets was incomplete (despite large depth). Naive CD4 clonotypes overlapped across a handful of donors at around 4.8%.

Naive CD45RA+ and memory CD45RA-negative subsets were split from CD4+ cells. Profiling relied on immunoSEQ multiplex PCR, and the TCRdb table lists in-frame clones only, not all of them. The sample holds over 850,000 clones, 70% to 80% seen once. The germline V gene encodes CDR1 SGHRS and CDR2 YFSETQ. This CDR3 is built from 14 residues. The germline V and J ends were trimmed by 5 bases and 3 bases, with 14 bases remaining between them. J is TRBJ1-2 and V is TRBV5-1, with D perhaps TRBD1 (6 bases). This sequence originates from a man aged 18 to 30 in good health. Some clones in this sample may be carry-over from other donors' samples. Material for sequencing was memory CD4+ T cells from PBMCs. The subset here: CD45RA-negative fraction. The CDR3 region is CASSSGTIYYGYTF. Written as DNA, the CDR3 is TGCGCCAGCAGTTCCGGGACAATTTACTATGGCTACACCTTC.